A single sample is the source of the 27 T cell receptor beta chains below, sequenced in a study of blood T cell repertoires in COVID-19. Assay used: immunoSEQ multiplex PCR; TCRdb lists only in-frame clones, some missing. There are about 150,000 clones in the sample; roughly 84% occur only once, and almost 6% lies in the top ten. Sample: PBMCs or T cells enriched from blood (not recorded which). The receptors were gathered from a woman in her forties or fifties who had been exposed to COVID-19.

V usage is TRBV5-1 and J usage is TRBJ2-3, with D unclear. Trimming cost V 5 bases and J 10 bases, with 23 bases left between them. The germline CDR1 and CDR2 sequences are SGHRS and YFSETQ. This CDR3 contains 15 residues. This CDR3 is CASSLERNPPYAQYF. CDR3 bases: TGCGCCAGCAGTCTAGAGAGGAACCCGCCCTACGCGCAGTATTTT.

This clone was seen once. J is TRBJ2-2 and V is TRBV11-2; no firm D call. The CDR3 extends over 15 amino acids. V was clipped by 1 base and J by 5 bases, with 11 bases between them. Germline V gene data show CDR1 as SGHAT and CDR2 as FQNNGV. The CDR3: CASSLALSGTGELFF. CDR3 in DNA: TGTGCCAGCAGCTTAGCACTAAGTGGGACCGGGGAGCTGTTTTTT.

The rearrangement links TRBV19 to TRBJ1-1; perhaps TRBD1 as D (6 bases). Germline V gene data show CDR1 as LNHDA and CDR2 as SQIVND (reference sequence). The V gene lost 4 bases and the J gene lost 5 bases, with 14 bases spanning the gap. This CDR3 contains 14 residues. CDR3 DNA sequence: TGTGCCAGTAGTACGGTCCCACAGGGAACTGAAGCTTTCTTT. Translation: CASSTVPQGTEAFF. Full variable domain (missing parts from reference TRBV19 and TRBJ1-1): DGGITQSPKYLFRKEGQNVTLSCEQNLNHDAMYWYRQDPGQGLRLIYYSQIVNDFQKGDIAEGYSVSREKKESFPLTVTSAQKNPTAFYLCASSTVPQGTEAFFGQGTRLTVV.

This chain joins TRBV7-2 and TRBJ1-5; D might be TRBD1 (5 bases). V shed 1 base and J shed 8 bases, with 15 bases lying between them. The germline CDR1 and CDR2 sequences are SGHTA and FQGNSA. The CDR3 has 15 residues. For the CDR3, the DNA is TGTGCCAGCAGCTTAGGGCCGGGCCGGGGGGAGCCCCAGCATTTT. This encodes CASSLGPGRGEPQHF.

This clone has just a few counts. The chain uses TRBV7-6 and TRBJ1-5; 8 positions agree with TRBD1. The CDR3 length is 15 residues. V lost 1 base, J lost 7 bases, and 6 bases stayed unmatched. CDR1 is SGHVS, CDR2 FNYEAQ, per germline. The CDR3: CASSLGNRGAQPQHF. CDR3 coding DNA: TGTGCCAGCAGCTTAGGAAACAGGGGGGCACAGCCCCAGCATTTT. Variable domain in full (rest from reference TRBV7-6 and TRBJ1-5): GAGVSQSPRYKVTKRGQDVALRCDPISGHVSLYWYRQALGQGPEFLTYFNYEAQQDKSGLPNDRFSAERPEGSISTLTIQRTEQRDSAMYRCASSLGNRGAQPQHFGDGTRLSIL.

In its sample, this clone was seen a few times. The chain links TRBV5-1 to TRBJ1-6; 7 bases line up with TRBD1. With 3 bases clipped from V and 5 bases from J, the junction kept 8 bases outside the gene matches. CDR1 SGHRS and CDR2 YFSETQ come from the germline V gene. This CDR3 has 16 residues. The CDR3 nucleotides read TGCGCCAGCAGCTACTCGACAGGGAAGGATAATTCACCCCTCCACTTT. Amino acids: CASSYSTGKDNSPLHF. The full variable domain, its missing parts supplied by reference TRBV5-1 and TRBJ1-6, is KAGVTQTPRYLIKTRGQQVTLSCSPISGHRSVSWYQQTPGQGLQFLFEYFSETQRNKGNFPGRFSGRQFSNSRSEMNVSTLELGDSALYLCASSYSTGKDNSPLHFGNGTRLTVT.

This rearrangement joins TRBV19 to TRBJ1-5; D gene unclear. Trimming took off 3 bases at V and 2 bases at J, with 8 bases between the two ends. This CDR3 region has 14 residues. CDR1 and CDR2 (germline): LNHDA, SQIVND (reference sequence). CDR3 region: CASSIVQGNQPQHF. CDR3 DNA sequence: TGTGCCAGTAGTATCGTCCAGGGCAATCAGCCCCAGCATTTT.

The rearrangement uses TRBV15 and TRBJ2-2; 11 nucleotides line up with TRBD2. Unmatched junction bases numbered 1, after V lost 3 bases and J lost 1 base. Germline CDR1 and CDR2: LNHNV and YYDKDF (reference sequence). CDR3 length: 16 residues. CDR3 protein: CATSRTSGVNTGELFF. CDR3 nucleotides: TGTGCCACCAGCAGGACTAGCGGGGTGAACACCGGGGAGCTGTTTTTT.

The CDR3 sequence is CASSYSAGQPQHF. The CDR3 nucleotides read TGTGCCAGCAGTTACTCGGCGGGACAGCCCCAGCATTTT. V usage is TRBV6-5 and J usage is TRBJ1-5; no clear D. V shed 0 bases and J shed 7 bases, with 7 bases lying between them. The germline V gene encodes CDR1 MNHEY and CDR2 SVGAGI. The CDR3 runs 13 residues.

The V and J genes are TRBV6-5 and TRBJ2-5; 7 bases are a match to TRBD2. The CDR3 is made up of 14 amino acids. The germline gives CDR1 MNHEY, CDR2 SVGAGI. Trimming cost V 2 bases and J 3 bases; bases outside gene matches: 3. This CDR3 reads CASSYGGGEETQYF. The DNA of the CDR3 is TGTGCCAGCAGTTACGGGGGAGGGGAAGAGACCCAGTACTTC.

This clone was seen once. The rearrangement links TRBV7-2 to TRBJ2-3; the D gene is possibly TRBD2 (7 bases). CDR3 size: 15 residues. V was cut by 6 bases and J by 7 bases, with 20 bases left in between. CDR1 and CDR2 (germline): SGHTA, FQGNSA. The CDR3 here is CASRSPRGGLNTQYF. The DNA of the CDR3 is TGTGCCAGCAGATCCCCTAGGGGGGGCCTTAATACGCAGTATTTT.

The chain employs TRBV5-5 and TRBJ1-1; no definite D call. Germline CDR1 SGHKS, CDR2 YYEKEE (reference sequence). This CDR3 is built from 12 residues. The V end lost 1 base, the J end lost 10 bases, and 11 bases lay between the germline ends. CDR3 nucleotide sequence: TGTGCCAGCAGCTTGTCTACAGTTGGAGCTTTCTTT. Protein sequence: CASSLSTVGAFF.

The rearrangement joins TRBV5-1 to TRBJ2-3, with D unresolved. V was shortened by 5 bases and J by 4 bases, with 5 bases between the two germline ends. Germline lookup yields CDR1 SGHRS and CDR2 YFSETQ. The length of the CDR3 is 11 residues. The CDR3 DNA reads TGCGCCAGCAGGTTCGCAGATACGCAGTATTTT. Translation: CASRFADTQYF.

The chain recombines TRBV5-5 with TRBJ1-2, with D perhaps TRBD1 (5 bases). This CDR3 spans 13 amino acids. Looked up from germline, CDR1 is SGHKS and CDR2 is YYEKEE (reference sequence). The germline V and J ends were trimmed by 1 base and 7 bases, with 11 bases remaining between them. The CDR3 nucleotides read TGTGCCAGCAGCTTGATGCAGGGCCGTGGCTACACCTTC. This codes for CASSLMQGRGYTF. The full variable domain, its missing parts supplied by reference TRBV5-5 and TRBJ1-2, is DAGVTQSPTHLIKTRGQQVTLRCSPISGHKSVSWYQQVLGQGPQFIFQYYEKEERGRGNFPDRFSARQFPNYSSELNVNALLLGDSALYLCASSLMQGRGYTFGSGTRLTVV.

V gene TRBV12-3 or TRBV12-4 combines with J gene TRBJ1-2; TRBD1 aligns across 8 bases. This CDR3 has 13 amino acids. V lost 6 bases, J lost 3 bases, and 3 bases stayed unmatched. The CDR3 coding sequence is TGTGCCAGCAGCCCGGACAGGGACTATGGCTACACCTTC. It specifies CASSPDRDYGYTF.

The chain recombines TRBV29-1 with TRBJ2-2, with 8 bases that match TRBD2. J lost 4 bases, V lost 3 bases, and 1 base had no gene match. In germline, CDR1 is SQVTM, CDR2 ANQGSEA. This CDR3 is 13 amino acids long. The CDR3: CSVDRGGTGELFF. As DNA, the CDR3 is TGCAGCGTTGACCGGGGGGGCACCGGGGAGCTGTTTTTT.

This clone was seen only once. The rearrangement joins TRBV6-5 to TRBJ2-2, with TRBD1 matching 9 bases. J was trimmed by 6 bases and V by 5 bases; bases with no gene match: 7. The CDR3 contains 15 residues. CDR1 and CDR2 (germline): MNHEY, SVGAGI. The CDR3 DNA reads TGTGCCAGCAGTCCGGGACAGGGAAGTTCCGGGGAGCTGTTTTTT. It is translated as CASSPGQGSSGELFF.

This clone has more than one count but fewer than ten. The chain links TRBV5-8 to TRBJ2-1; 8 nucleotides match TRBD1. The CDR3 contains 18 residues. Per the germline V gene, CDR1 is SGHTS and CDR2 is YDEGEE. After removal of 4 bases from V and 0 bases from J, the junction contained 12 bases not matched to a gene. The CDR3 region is CASSPRWGQARSYNEQFF. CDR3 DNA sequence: TGTGCCAGCAGCCCCCGGTGGGGACAGGCCCGCTCCTACAATGAGCAGTTCTTC.

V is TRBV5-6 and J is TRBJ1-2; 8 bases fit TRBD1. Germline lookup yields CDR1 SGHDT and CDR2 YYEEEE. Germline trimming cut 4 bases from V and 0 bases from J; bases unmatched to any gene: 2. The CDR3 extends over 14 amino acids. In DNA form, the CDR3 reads TGTGCCAGCAGCGTGGGACAGGCTAACTATGGCTACACCTTC. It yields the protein CASSVGQANYGYTF.

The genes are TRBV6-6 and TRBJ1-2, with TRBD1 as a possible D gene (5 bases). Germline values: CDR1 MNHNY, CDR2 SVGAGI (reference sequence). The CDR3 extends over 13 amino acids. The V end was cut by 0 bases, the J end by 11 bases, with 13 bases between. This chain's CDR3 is CASSYSTSGKYTF. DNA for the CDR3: TGTGCCAGCAGTTACTCGACCTCAGGGAAATACACCTTC.

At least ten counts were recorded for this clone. The CDR3 bases are TGTGCCACAAACCGGGACATTTCCTACGAGCAGTACTTC. Residues: CATNRDISYEQYF. The rearrangement links TRBV7-2 to TRBJ2-7; maybe TRBD1 (6 bases). Germline V lookup: CDR1 SGHTA, CDR2 FQGNSA. The CDR3 consists of 13 residues. Trimming removed 10 bases at V and 1 base at J, with 14 bases between.

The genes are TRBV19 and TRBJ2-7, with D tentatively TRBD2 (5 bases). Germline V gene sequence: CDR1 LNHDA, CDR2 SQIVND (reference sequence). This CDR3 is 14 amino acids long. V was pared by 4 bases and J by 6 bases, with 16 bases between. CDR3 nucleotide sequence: TGTGCCAGTAGTAACCCTTCCTGGGGAGTCGAGCAGTACTTC. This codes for CASSNPSWGVEQYF.

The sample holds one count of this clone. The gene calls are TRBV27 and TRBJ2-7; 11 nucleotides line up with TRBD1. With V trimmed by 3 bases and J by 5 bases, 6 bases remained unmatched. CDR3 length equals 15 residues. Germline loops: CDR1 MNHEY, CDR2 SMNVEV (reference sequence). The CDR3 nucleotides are TGTGCCAGCAGTTTTGTGGGACAGGGGGTCGACGAGCAGTACTTC. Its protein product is CASSFVGQGVDEQYF.

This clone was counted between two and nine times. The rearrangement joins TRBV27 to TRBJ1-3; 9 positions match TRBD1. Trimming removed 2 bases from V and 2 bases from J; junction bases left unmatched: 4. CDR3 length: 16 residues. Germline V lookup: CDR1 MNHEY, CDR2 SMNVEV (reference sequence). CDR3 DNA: TGTGCCAGCAGTTTAGGACAGGGGAGGGCTGGAAACACCATATATTTT. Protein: CASSLGQGRAGNTIYF.

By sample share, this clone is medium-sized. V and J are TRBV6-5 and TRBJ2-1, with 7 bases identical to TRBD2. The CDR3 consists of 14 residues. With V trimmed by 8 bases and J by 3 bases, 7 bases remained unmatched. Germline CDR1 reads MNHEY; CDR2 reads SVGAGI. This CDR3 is CASHSSGDYNEQFF. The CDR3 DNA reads TGTGCCAGCCATTCTAGCGGAGACTACAATGAGCAGTTCTTC.

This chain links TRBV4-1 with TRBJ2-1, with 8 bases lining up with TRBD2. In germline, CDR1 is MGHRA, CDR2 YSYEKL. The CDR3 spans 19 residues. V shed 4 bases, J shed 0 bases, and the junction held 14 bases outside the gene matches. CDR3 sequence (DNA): TGCGCCAGCAGCCCGTATCAAGCGGGGGCCGGAAGCTCCTACAATGAGCAGTTCTTC. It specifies CASSPYQAGAGSSYNEQFF.

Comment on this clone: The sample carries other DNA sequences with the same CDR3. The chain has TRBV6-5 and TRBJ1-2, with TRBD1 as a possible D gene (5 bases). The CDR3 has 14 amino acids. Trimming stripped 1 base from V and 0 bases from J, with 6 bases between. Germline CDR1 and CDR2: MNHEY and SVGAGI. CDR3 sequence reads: CASSYLTANYGYTF. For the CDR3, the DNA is TGTGCCAGCAGTTACTTGACAGCTAACTATGGCTACACCTTC.